A single T cell receptor beta chain is shown here with its context. Its antigen remains unknown. This CDR3 region has 14 residues. The V gene's germline CDR1 is MNHNS and CDR2 SASEGT. Germline trimming cut 3 bases from V and 6 bases from J; bases unmatched to any gene: 3. The sample comes from a study of monozygotic twins with cystic fibrosis. Turning to the study itself: Approximately 2.8 micrograms of fragmented DNA underwent about 16 PCR cycles for library preparation.

Some clones are missing from TCRdb's copy, which holds only in-frame ones; the method was immunoSEQ multiplex PCR. The table records some 14,000 clones, over 75% of them present only once. Regarding the study as a whole: Monozygotic CF twin pairs shared significantly more nucleotide-identical clonotypes than unrelated CF individuals did. Clonality was generally low (median about 0.0097), higher in the most severe patients. In 13 of 16 pairs, V gene usage was closest to the co-twin's.

The clonotype was recovered from a boy aged 5-17 years with cystic fibrosis. The rearrangement joins TRBV6-1 to TRBJ1-4; 8 positions match TRBD1. Sequenced sample: blood. The DNA for the CDR3 is TGTGCCAGCAGTGAGGACAGGGTCGATGAAAAACTGTTTTTT. Its translation is CASSEDRVDEKLFF.